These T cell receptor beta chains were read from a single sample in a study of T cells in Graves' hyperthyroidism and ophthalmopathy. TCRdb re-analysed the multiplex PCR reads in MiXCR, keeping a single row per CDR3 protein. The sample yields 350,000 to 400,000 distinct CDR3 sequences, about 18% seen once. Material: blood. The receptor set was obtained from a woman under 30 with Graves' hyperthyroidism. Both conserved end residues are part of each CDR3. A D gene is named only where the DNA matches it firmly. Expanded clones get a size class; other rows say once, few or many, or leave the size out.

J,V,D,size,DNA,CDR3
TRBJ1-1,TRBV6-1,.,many,TGTGCCAGCACTGGGGGGGAGAACACTGAAGCTTTCTTT,CASTGGENTEAFF
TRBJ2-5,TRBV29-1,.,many,TGCAGCGTAGGGACCCCCCAAGAGACCCAGTACTTC,CSVGTPQETQYF
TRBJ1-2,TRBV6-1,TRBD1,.,TGTGCCAGCAGTGGGACCGGGACAGGGGGCCCACCTTTGCCCTTC,CASSGTGTGGPPLPF
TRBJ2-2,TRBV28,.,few,TGTGCCAGCAGGAGGCAGGGGTCGAACACCGGGGAGCTGTTTTTT,CASRRQGSNTGELFF
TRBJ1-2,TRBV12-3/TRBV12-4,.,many,TGTGCCAGCAGTTTCGATTACCGTGGGCAGGGCAACTATGGCTACACCTTC,CASSFDYRGQGNYGYTF
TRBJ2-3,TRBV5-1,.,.,TGCGCCAGCGGTACTAGGGGCACAGATACGCAGTATTTT,CASGTRGTDTQYF
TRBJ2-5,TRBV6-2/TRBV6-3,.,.,TGTGCCAGCAGTTACACCCAGCGACCAAGAGAGACCCAGTACTTC,CASSYTQRPRETQYF
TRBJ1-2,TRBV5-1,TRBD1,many,TGCGCCAGCAGCCCGGGACAGGGGGATGGCTACACCTTC,CASSPGQGDGYTF
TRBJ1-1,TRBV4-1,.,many,TGCGCCAGCAGCCAAGATATTAGGGACACTGAAGCTTTCTTT,CASSQDIRDTEAFF
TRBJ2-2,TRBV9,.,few,TGTGCCAGCAGCGTAGGGAGCCAAACGGCGGGGGAGCTGTTTTTT,CASSVGSQTAGELFF
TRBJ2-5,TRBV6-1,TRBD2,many,TGTGCCAGCAAATCTAGCGGGGAGACCCAGTACTTC,CASKSSGETQYF
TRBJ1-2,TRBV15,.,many,TGTGCCACCAGCAGAGATCGGACAGACATAGTAGGCTACACCTTC,CATSRDRTDIVGYTF
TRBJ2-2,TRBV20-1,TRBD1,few,TGCAGTGCGGGGGGTAAACCGGGACAGGGAGCCGGGGAGCTGTTTTTT,CSAGGKPGQGAGELFF
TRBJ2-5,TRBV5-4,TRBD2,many,TGTGCCAGCAGCTTTCCGACTAGCGGGGGCCCCAGGACCCAGTACTTC,CASSFPTSGGPRTQYF
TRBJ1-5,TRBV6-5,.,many,TGTGCCAGCAGTTACTCGGTAACTGGGGCCGGTCAGCCCCAGCATTTT,CASSYSVTGAGQPQHF
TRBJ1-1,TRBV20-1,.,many,TGCAGTGCTAGTGACCGTGAGGGGGAGGCTGAAGCTTTCTTT,CSASDREGEAEAFF
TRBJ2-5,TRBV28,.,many,TGTGCCATCCACAGGGCCTACGGAGACGAGACCCAGTACTTC,CAIHRAYGDETQYF
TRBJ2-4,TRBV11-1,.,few,TGTGCCAGCAGCGACAGGAGAGTAGCCAAAAACATTCAGTACTTC,CASSDRRVAKNIQYF